This entry is about one T cell receptor beta chain. V shed 5 bases and J 3 bases; nucleotides not matched to a gene: 4. Germline assignment: CDR1 SGHRS and CDR2 YFSETQ. The CDR3 is 14 amino acids. The sample comes from a study of blood T cell repertoires in COVID-19. For the study at large: Researchers got acute and convalescent COVID-19 samples from the United States, Italy and Spain. Sources were T cells, B-cell-depleted T cells, or PBMCs; the material itself was cDNA or gDNA.

Authors' methods: Researchers report that nucleated cell counts were estimated from reference gene primer amplification. TCRdb keeps only in-frame clones here, not all; method: immunoSEQ multiplex PCR. V, J and clone size reflect that table, while D and trimming were determined from the DNA. There are approximately 240,000 clones in the sample; under 85% occur only once, and approximately 4% lies in the top ten. Material: peripheral blood. The TCR sequence derives from a woman aged 35 to 49 with active or convalescent COVID-19. This chain uses TRBV5-1 with TRBJ1-4, with TRBD1 matching over 7 bases. This chain's CDR3 is CASRPGTANEKLFF. CDR3 DNA: TGCGCCAGCAGACCCGGGACAGCTAATGAAAAACTGTTTTTT.